This is a list of T cell receptor beta chains from one sample in a study of CD8+CD57+ T cells in acquired aplastic anemia. Using its own MiXCR run on the reads, TCRdb lists one record per CDR3 protein. The sample carries 86,000 or so distinct CDR3 sequences, less than 60% recorded once. Sequenced input: sorted CD4+, CD8+, or CD8+CD57+ T cells (not recorded which) from PBMCs. Receptors originate from a human donor in good health, serving as a control. Both conserved end residues are trimmed from each CDR3.

v_gene	j_gene	CDR3aa
TRBV10-1	TRBJ1-1	ASTIDRGQGFTEAF
TRBV11-1	TRBJ2-2	ASSPGTGGRTGVTGELF
TRBV29-1	TRBJ1-4	SVVSLS
TRBV19	TRBJ1-2	ASSTGQGAGYGYT
TRBV7-3	TRBJ1-1	ASSHRGGTAF
TRBV7-9	TRBJ1-1	ASSAGQNTEAF
TRBV11-1	TRBJ1-2	ASSLSNGGQANYGYT
TRBV20-1	TRBJ2-7	SGGVYDSYEQY
TRBV29-1	TRBJ2-3	SVLTGYADTQY
TRBV4-2	TRBJ2-6	ASSPSVGAGANVLT
TRBV12-3/TRBV12-4	TRBJ1-2	ASSRTLHADRDKYGYT
TRBV20-1	TRBJ1-2	SSGGGNYGYT
TRBV19	TRBJ1-1	ASSQGGTEAF
TRBV5-6	TRBJ1-6	ASSLNRIHNSPLH
TRBV5-5	TRBJ1-1	ASSLLTGTEAF
TRBV2	TRBJ1-6	ASGTEGSPLH
TRBV2	TRBJ2-3	ASSRDRVHTDTQY
TRBV9	TRBJ2-3	ASSVEGANTDTQY